The rows below give T cell receptor beta chains drawn from one sample of a study of blood T cell repertoires in COVID-19. Produced via immunoSEQ multiplex PCR; TCRdb's table is partial and in-frame only. This table holds roughly 250,000 clones, 85% found once. The sequenced sample consisted of peripheral blood. The receptors here all came from an older woman with active or convalescent COVID-19. Both conserved end residues are part of each CDR3. The D gene is left open where the match is weak. Rows give clone size only sometimes, using once, few, many, or a class for an expanded clone.

j_gene | v_gene | abundance | d_gene | CDR3aa | CDR3nt
TRBJ2-1 | TRBV27 | NA | TRBD1 | CASSPDRGRNEQFF | TGTGCCAGCAGCCCAGACAGGGGAAGAAATGAGCAGTTCTTC
TRBJ2-7 | TRBV5-1 | NA | TRBD1 | CASSSGQGLHEQYF | TGCGCCAGCAGCTCGGGACAGGGTCTGCACGAGCAGTACTTC
TRBJ2-1 | TRBV11-3 | NA | TRBD1 | CASSVGQGVDNEQFF | TGTGCCAGCAGCGTGGGCCAGGGGGTCGACAATGAGCAGTTCTTC
TRBJ2-7 | TRBV7-9 | NA | TRBD2 | CASSLEAGGSYEQYF | TGTGCCAGCAGCTTAGAGGCGGGAGGGTCCTACGAGCAGTACTTC
TRBJ2-3 | TRBV5-1 | once | TRBD2 | CASRGIAGRTDTQYF | TGCGCCAGCAGAGGGATAGCGGGCCGCACAGATACGCAGTATTTT
TRBJ2-1 | TRBV24-1 | NA | TRBD2 | CATMGAGGYNEQFF | TGTGCCACCATGGGGGCGGGGGGTTACAATGAGCAGTTCTTC
TRBJ2-1 | TRBV13 | NA | TRBD2 | CASSLNGAGGNYNEQFF | TGTGCCAGCAGCTTAAACGGGGCGGGAGGGAACTACAATGAGCAGTTCTTC
TRBJ2-1 | TRBV7-9 | NA | TRBD2 | CASSLELAGSEQFF | TGTGCCAGCAGCTTAGAACTAGCGGGTTCCGAGCAGTTCTTC
TRBJ2-7 | TRBV18 | NA | NA | CASSREQSYEQYF | TGTGCCAGCTCCCGGGAACAGTCCTACGAGCAGTACTTC
TRBJ2-3 | TRBV6-4 | NA | TRBD2 | CASPGLATQGTDTQYF | TGTGCCAGCCCGGGACTAGCGACCCAGGGCACAGATACGCAGTATTTT
TRBJ1-4 | TRBV3-1/TRBV3-2 | NA | TRBD1 | CASSQFRQGHNEKLFF | TGTGCCAGCAGCCAGTTCCGACAGGGCCATAATGAAAAACTGTTTTTT
TRBJ2-3 | TRBV28 | NA | NA | CASSLFGASTDTQYF | TGTGCCAGCAGTTTATTCGGAGCTAGCACAGATACGCAGTATTTT
TRBJ1-5 | TRBV9 | NA | NA | CASSPQGGNQPQHF | TGTGCCAGCAGCCCCCAGGGTGGGAATCAGCCCCAGCATTTT
TRBJ2-3 | TRBV7-8 | NA | NA | CASSLAPGSVDTQYF | TGTGCCAGCAGCTTAGCACCCGGTTCGGTGGATACGCAGTATTTT
TRBJ2-1 | TRBV7-8 | NA | TRBD2 | CASSLIAGVNEQFF | TGTGCCAGCAGCTTGATAGCGGGAGTCAATGAGCAGTTCTTC
TRBJ1-5 | TRBV10-1 | NA | NA | CASPVRGSNQPQHF | TGCGCCAGCCCCGTTCGGGGGAGTAATCAGCCCCAGCATTTT
TRBJ2-3 | TRBV11-2 | few | NA | CASSLGGSGQPTDTQYF | TGTGCCAGCAGCTTAGGGGGGAGCGGGCAGCCCACAGATACGCAGTATTTT
TRBJ1-5 | TRBV10-2 | NA | TRBD1 | CATGTGGDQPQHF | TGCGCCACCGGGACAGGGGGCGATCAGCCCCAGCATTTT
TRBJ2-5 | TRBV5-1 | NA | TRBD2 | CASSTRTSGETQYF | TGCGCCAGCAGCACGCGGACTAGCGGAGAGACCCAGTACTTC
TRBJ1-3 | TRBV30 | NA | NA | CACPGGVGNTIYF | TGTGCCTGCCCCGGGGGAGTGGGAAACACCATATATTTT
TRBJ1-1 | TRBV5-1 | few | NA | CASSLGARNTEAFF | TGCGCCAGCAGCTTGGGGGCGCGGAACACTGAAGCTTTCTTT
TRBJ2-7 | TRBV5-6 | NA | TRBD2 | CASSYLAGGPHYEQYF | TGTGCCAGCAGCTACCTAGCGGGAGGGCCTCATTACGAGCAGTACTTC
TRBJ2-1 | TRBV9 | NA | TRBD2 | CASSVVSSGVYNEQFF | TGTGCCAGCAGCGTAGTAAGTAGCGGGGTGTACAATGAGCAGTTCTTC
TRBJ1-1 | TRBV4-1 | NA | NA | CASSQGQWTEAFF | TGCGCCAGCAGCCAAGGACAGTGGACAGAAGCTTTCTTT
TRBJ2-7 | TRBV13 | NA | TRBD1 | CASSLSARGRPYEQYF | TGTGCCAGCAGCTTAAGCGCCAGGGGGCGCCCCTACGAGCAGTACTTC
TRBJ1-5 | TRBV7-8 | NA | NA | CASSLVSQPQHF | TGTGCCAGCAGCTTAGTATCCCAGCCCCAGCATTTT
TRBJ2-7 | TRBV6-6 | once | TRBD2 | CASSYSGLANSYEQYF | TGTGCCAGCAGTTACTCAGGACTAGCGAACTCCTACGAGCAGTACTTC
TRBJ2-4 | TRBV5-4 | few | NA | CASSKSVQGNIQYF | TGTGCCAGCAGCAAATCGGTACAGGGTAACATTCAGTACTTC
TRBJ1-5 | TRBV28 | once | NA | CASTEGGGNQPQHF | TGTGCCAGCACCGAAGGGGGTGGCAATCAGCCCCAGCATTTT
TRBJ2-5 | TRBV11-2 | few | NA | CASSLDSGWEETQYF | TGTGCCAGCAGCTTAGATTCCGGGTGGGAAGAGACCCAGTACTTC
TRBJ1-2 | TRBV5-6 | NA | NA | CASSLGGTRESYGYTF | TGTGCCAGCAGCTTGGGTGGGACCCGGGAGAGCTATGGCTACACCTTC
TRBJ2-1 | TRBV19 | NA | NA | CASRIASSSYNEQFF | TGTGCCAGTAGAATAGCGAGTAGCTCCTACAATGAGCAGTTCTTC
TRBJ1-3 | TRBV5-1 | NA | NA | CASSPGRSSGNTIYF | TGCGCCAGCAGCCCCGGCAGGTCCTCTGGAAACACCATATATTTT
TRBJ2-4 | TRBV10-1 | NA | TRBD1 | CASSDRGQGKNIQYF | TGCGCCAGCAGTGACAGGGGACAGGGCAAAAACATTCAGTACTTC
TRBJ1-2 | TRBV7-2 | NA | TRBD1 | CASIPGQGYYGYTF | TGTGCCAGCATACCGGGACAGGGGTACTATGGCTACACCTTC
TRBJ2-1 | TRBV28 | NA | NA | CASSRLTGHNEQFF | TGTGCCAGCAGTAGGTTGACAGGTCACAATGAGCAGTTCTTC
TRBJ1-1 | TRBV11-2 | NA | NA | CASSLGRVATEAFF | TGTGCCAGCAGCTTAGGCAGGGTGGCCACTGAAGCTTTCTTT
TRBJ1-2 | TRBV11-2 | NA | NA | CASSLVTELYGYTF | TGTGCCAGCAGCTTAGTGACAGAACTCTATGGCTACACCTTC
TRBJ2-5 | TRBV5-6 | NA | TRBD1 | CASSSRGGGETQYF | TGTGCCAGCAGCTCCAGAGGGGGCGGGGAGACCCAGTACTTC
TRBJ2-3 | TRBV20-1 | NA | NA | CSASLSADTQYF | TGCAGTGCTAGTTTGTCCGCAGATACGCAGTATTTT
TRBJ1-2 | TRBV24-1 | NA | NA | CATSDLFLDYTF | TGTGCCACCAGTGATTTGTTCCTAGACTACACCTTC
TRBJ2-1 | TRBV27 | NA | TRBD1 | CASRGTGDNEQFF | TGTGCCAGCAGGGGGACAGGGGATAATGAGCAGTTCTTC
TRBJ1-3 | TRBV5-4 | few | TRBD1 | CASSTGTGGNTIYF | TGTGCCAGCAGCACCGGGACAGGCGGAAACACCATATATTTT
TRBJ2-1 | TRBV24-1 | NA | NA | CATSVPGSNEQFF | TGTGCCACCAGTGTCCCCGGGAGCAATGAGCAGTTCTTC
TRBJ2-1 | TRBV7-6 | NA | TRBD2 | CASSLSGSSYNEQFF | TGTGCCAGCAGCCTTAGCGGGTCTTCCTACAATGAGCAGTTCTTC
TRBJ2-5 | TRBV7-9 | NA | NA | CASSLFQGQETQYF | TGTGCCAGCAGCTTATTCCAGGGACAAGAGACCCAGTACTTC
TRBJ2-7 | TRBV3-1/TRBV3-2 | NA | NA | CASSQIAGRGKIYEQYF | TGTGCCAGCAGCCAAATCGCCGGGCGGGGAAAAATCTACGAGCAGTACTTC
TRBJ2-1 | TRBV14 | NA | TRBD2 | CASSRLTSGSEQFF | TGTGCCAGCAGCCGCCTAACTAGCGGGAGTGAGCAGTTCTTC
TRBJ1-1 | TRBV24-1 | few | NA | CATSAPGFPEAFF | TGTGCCACCAGTGCACCCGGGTTTCCTGAAGCTTTCTTT
TRBJ1-6 | TRBV6-5 | NA | NA | CASSPIASAGSPLHF | TGTGCCAGCAGTCCCATAGCTTCCGCCGGGTCACCCCTCCACTTT